This passage covers 16 T cell receptor beta chains from one sample sequenced in a study of T cell repertoires in cytomegalovirus infection. Their recognized antigens are unknown. Each CDR3 protein gets one entry after TCRdb re-called the reads with MiXCR. The sample gives about 130,000 distinct CDR3 sequences, roughly a quarter of which show up once; roughly 35% is in the top ten. The sample comprised PBMCs, sequenced either directly or after in vitro stimulation (not recorded which). These receptors all stem from a human donor in good health (CMV status not recorded). Some clones in this sample may be carry-over from other donors' samples.

This clonotype has a count of ten or more. J is TRBJ1-1 and V is TRBV6-1, with 10 bases that match TRBD1. The V segment lost 8 bases and the J segment 0 bases; nucleotides outside the gene matches: 6. This CDR3 comprises 15 residues. Per the germline V gene, CDR1 is MNHNS and CDR2 is SASEGT. This chain's CDR3 is CASHWTGGVNTEAFF. CDR3 DNA: TGTGCCAGCCACTGGACAGGGGGGGTGAACACTGAAGCTTTCTTT.

Only a few counts were recorded for this clonotype. CDR3 loop: CASSLHAPGTEAFF. DNA for the CDR3: TGTGCCAGCAGTTTGCACGCCCCGGGCACTGAAGCTTTCTTT. The V call is TRBV5-6, the J call TRBJ1-1; D uncertain. CDR1 is SGHDT and CDR2 is YYEEEE in the germline V gene. The CDR3 consists of 14 residues. V lost 5 bases and J 4 bases, leaving 15 bases between the germline ends.

This clonotype was seen more than once but under ten times. As DNA, the CDR3 is TGTGCCAGCAGCTTACCCCGGGCAGTAGATGAAGCTTTCTTT. It codes for CASSLPRAVDEAFF. The chain employs TRBV11-2 and TRBJ1-1, with D unclear. This CDR3 contains 14 residues. Germline V gives CDR1 SGHAT, CDR2 FQNNGV. V gave up 2 bases and J gave up 7 bases, with 14 bases separating them.

The sample holds a few counts of this clonotype. The chain uses TRBV25-1 and TRBJ1-2, with TRBD1 matching over 7 bases. The V gene end was trimmed by 2 bases and the J gene end by 7 bases; junction bases not matched to a gene: 10. The CDR3 spans 15 residues. Looked up from germline, CDR1 is MGHDK and CDR2 is SYGVNS. CDR3 region: CASSEADRLWAGYTF. CDR3 sequence (DNA): TGTGCCAGCAGTGAAGCGGACAGGCTCTGGGCTGGCTACACCTTC.

V is TRBV4-3 and J is TRBJ2-7; 9 bases are shared with TRBD2. The ends lost 0 bases at V and 3 bases at J; junction bases unmatched: 3. The CDR3 consists of 15 residues. From germline, CDR1 is LGHNA and CDR2 YSLEER. The CDR3 nucleotides are TGCGCCAGCAGCCAAGAAGGAGCGGGAGGCTACGAGCAGTACTTC. Translating gives CASSQEGAGGYEQYF.

A remark on this clonotype: A much larger clone sits a single nucleotide away, making a read error possible. The V gene is TRBV7-2, the J gene TRBJ2-2; D unresolved. CDR1 and CDR2 (germline): SGHTA, FQGNSA. The CDR3 runs to 14 residues. Trimming took off 1 base at V and 7 bases at J, with 10 bases between the two ends. DNA for the CDR3: TGTGCCAGCAGCTTAGGGACGGTTGTCGGGGAGCTGTTTTTT. It specifies CASSLGTVVGELFF. The whole variable domain, filled in from reference TRBV7-2 and TRBJ2-2, reads GAGVSQSPSNKVTEKGKDVELRCDPISGHTALYWYRQSLGQGLEFLIYFQGNSAPDKSGLPSDRFSAERTGGSVSTLTIQRTQQEDSAVYLCASSLGTVVGELFFGEGSRLTVL.

At least ten counts were recorded for this clonotype. This chain joins TRBV7-8 and TRBJ1-2; maybe TRBD1 (5 bases). The ends were cut back, 3 bases at V and 1 base at J, with 9 bases in the middle. This CDR3 has 14 amino acids. Per the germline V gene, CDR1 is SGHVS and CDR2 is FQNEAQ. DNA for the CDR3: TGTGCCAGCAGCTTTGACAGACTTAACTATGGCTACACCTTC. Translated: CASSFDRLNYGYTF.

The V gene is TRBV6-6, the J gene TRBJ1-3; unclear D gene. The germline V gene encodes CDR1 MNHNY and CDR2 SVGAGI (reference sequence). V dropped 6 bases and J dropped 0 bases, with 15 bases sitting between them. The CDR3 covers 16 residues. The CDR3 protein is CASSLREGPSGNTIYF. In DNA form, the CDR3 reads TGTGCCAGCAGCCTCAGAGAGGGCCCCTCTGGAAACACCATATATTTT.

The V gene is TRBV2, the J gene TRBJ1-1; D is uncertain. This CDR3 has 12 residues. Trimming cost V 10 bases and J 0 bases, with 9 bases left between them. CDR1 is SNHLY, CDR2 FYNNEI, per germline. CDR3 amino acids: CATYILNTEAFF. CDR3 nucleotide sequence: TGTGCCACCTATATCCTGAACACTGAAGCTTTCTTT.

This clonotype has just a few counts. The J gene is TRBJ2-1, the V gene TRBV5-1; 11 bases agree with TRBD2. This CDR3 spans 17 amino acids. V lost 2 bases to trimming and J lost 4 bases; unmatched junction nucleotides: 8. CDR1 is SGHRS, CDR2 YFSETQ, per germline. The CDR3 loop reads CASSLGSGTSGYNEQFF. The CDR3 DNA reads TGCGCCAGCAGCTTAGGATCCGGGACTAGCGGATACAATGAGCAGTTCTTC.

This rearrangement joins TRBV7-2 to TRBJ1-5; D gene uncertain. Germline V lookup: CDR1 SGHTA, CDR2 FQGNSA. CDR3 size: 14 residues. The V end was cut by 2 bases, the J end by 6 bases, with 11 bases between. CDR3 DNA sequence: TGTGCCAGCAGCTTATATCCCAGCGGTCAGCCCCAGCATTTT. Amino acid sequence: CASSLYPSGQPQHF.

V and J are TRBV7-9 and TRBJ2-7; D remains ambiguous. CDR3 length: 14 residues. In germline, CDR1 is SEHNR, CDR2 FQNEAQ (reference sequence). Trimming pared 5 bases from V and 1 base from J, leaving 12 bases between. CDR3 coding DNA: TGTGCCAGCAGCCCCAGCGCGGTATCCTACGAGCAGTACTTC. Its translation is CASSPSAVSYEQYF. Complete variable domain (other parts from reference TRBV7-9 and TRBJ2-7): DTGVSQNPRHKITKRGQNVTFRCDPISEHNRLYWYRQTLGQGPEFLTYFQNEAQLEKSRLLSDRFSAERPKGSFSTLEIQRTEQGDSAMYLCASSPSAVSYEQYFGPGTRLTVT.

This clonotype occurred a few times. A read error may account for a junction end that differs from germline. This rearrangement joins TRBV28 to TRBJ2-5; 10 nucleotides align to TRBD1. The CDR3 sequence is 12 residues long. The V gene's germline CDR1 is MDHEN and CDR2 SYDVKM. The CDR3 is CASSFFLGTGEF. Here the CDR3 DNA reads TGTGCCAGCAGTTTCTTTCTCGGGACAGGGGAGTTC.

The V and J genes are TRBV6-1 and TRBJ2-7, with D possibly being TRBD1 (5 bases). The CDR3 totals 13 residues. CDR1 and CDR2 from the germline V gene are MNHNS and SASEGT. V dropped 5 bases and J dropped 3 bases, with 11 bases sitting between them. The CDR3 DNA follows: TGTGCCAGCAGTTCTCCGACAGTCTACGAGCAGTACTTC. It yields the protein CASSSPTVYEQYF.

This clonotype appeared a few times. The V and J genes are TRBV6-2 or TRBV6-3 and TRBJ2-3; D remains ambiguous. CDR1 is MNHEY and CDR2 is SVGEGT in the germline V gene. The CDR3 spans 15 residues. Trimming pared 2 bases from V and 1 base from J, leaving 10 bases between. The CDR3 DNA is TGTGCCAGCAGTTACCTGGGCGGAGGCACAGATACGCAGTATTTT. This sequence encodes CASSYLGGGTDTQYF.

This clonotype was recorded many times. J is TRBJ2-4 and V is TRBV7-2; 13 positions match TRBD2. V shed 0 bases, J shed 7 bases, and the junction held 3 bases outside the gene matches. Germline V gives CDR1 SGHTA, CDR2 FQGNSA. This CDR3 has 16 residues. The CDR3 nucleotides are TGTGCCAGCAGCTTAGCTGGGACTAGCGGGATGAACATTCAGTACTTC. Protein: CASSLAGTSGMNIQYF.